This note documents a single TCR beta chain sequence. Antigen specificity is unknown. This sample is part of a study of T-cell reconstitution after alpha-beta-depleted transplantation in children. Overall study findings and caveats: For some patients, TCRbeta diversity was high at day 60 because of recipient T cells and thymic progenitors that survived.

Trimming at V came to 4 bases and at J to 5 bases, leaving 7 bases not matched to a gene. The CDR3 loop spans 14 amino acids. CDR1 is SEHNR, CDR2 FQNEAQ, per germline (reference sequence). A library of TCRbeta sequences, prepared with unique molecular identifiers, was generated. TCRdb reprocessed the PCR reads via MiXCR and lists one record per CDR3 protein. In the table there are 90,000 to 130,000 distinct CDR3 sequences, about a tenth of which are singletons. The chain joins TRBV7-9 to TRBJ2-7; 8 positions agree with TRBD1. Sequencing used PBMCs, obtained before TCRalphabeta/CD19-depleted stem cell transplant. This sequence originates from a boy under 10 years old with acute lymphoblastic leukemia, due to receive a stem cell transplant. DNA of the CDR3: TGTGCCAGCAGCTCTTTACAGGGGGACCACGAGCAGTACTTC. Protein sequence: CASSSLQGDHEQYF.